A selection of T cell receptor beta chains follows, all from one sample in a study of T cell responses to AZD1222 COVID-19 vaccine. Method: immunoSEQ multiplex PCR; TCRdb's copy keeps in-frame clones and lacks some. The sample lists approximately 140,000 clones, 90% to 95% seen once, with about 1.5% in the top ten. Sample: peripheral blood, taken on day 0 of AZD1222 vaccination. The receptors were sampled from an adult in good health. CDR3s include the opening cysteine and the closing phenylalanine or tryptophan. A D gene is named only where the DNA matches it firmly. Only some rows state a clone size, as once, few, many or a class for expanded clones.

v_gene	d_gene	j_gene	abundance	len	CDR3aa	CDR3nt
TRBV12-3/TRBV12-4	TRBD2	TRBJ2-7	-	13	CASSASSGGAEYF	TGTGCCAGCAGTGCATCTTCGGGAGGGGCGGAGTACTTC
TRBV27	TRBD2	TRBJ2-2	few	17	CASRPIPGLAPLGELFF	TGTGCCAGCAGGCCCATTCCGGGACTAGCCCCACTTGGGGAGCTGTTTTTT
TRBV6-2/TRBV6-3	-	TRBJ2-7	-	13	CASSRGGPYEQYF	TGTGCCAGCAGTAGGGGGGGGCCCTACGAGCAGTACTTC
TRBV5-1	-	TRBJ2-1	-	16	CASSLGLATTYNEQFF	TGCGCCAGCAGCTTGGGGCTAGCGACTACCTACAATGAGCAGTTCTTC
TRBV7-3	TRBD1	TRBJ2-3	-	15	CASSPGQDGTDTQYF	TGTGCCAGCAGCCCCGGACAGGATGGCACAGATACGCAGTATTTT
TRBV24-1	-	TRBJ2-7	-	20	CATSGWTPDGGPPSFYEQYF	TGTGCCACCAGTGGATGGACACCGGATGGAGGTCCCCCTTCCTTCTACGAGCAGTACTTC
TRBV4-3	TRBD1	TRBJ1-2	few	15	CASSQEGTESYGYTF	TGCGCCAGCAGCCAGGAGGGGACAGAAAGCTATGGCTACACCTTC
TRBV19	-	TRBJ1-2	-	14	CASSLTGSPYGYTF	TGTGCCAGTAGCTTGACAGGTTCCCCCTATGGCTACACCTTC
TRBV6-5	-	TRBJ1-1	-	15	CASSYSPGQITEAFF	TGTGCCAGCAGTTACTCGCCGGGACAAATCACTGAAGCTTTCTTT
TRBV10-2	-	TRBJ1-2	few	15	CASTISGQGDYGYTF	TGCGCCAGCACCATTTCCGGGCAGGGAGACTATGGCTACACCTTC
TRBV6-5	TRBD1	TRBJ1-4	once	15	CASSDRGSTNEKLFF	TGTGCCAGCAGCGACAGGGGTTCAACTAATGAAAAACTGTTTTTT
TRBV12-3/TRBV12-4	-	TRBJ1-5	-	13	CASSLAGGQPQHF	TGTGCCAGCAGTTTAGCGGGAGGTCAGCCCCAGCATTTT
TRBV27	TRBD1	TRBJ1-2	once	14	CASSLGTGNYGYTF	TGTGCCAGCAGTTTAGGGACAGGAAACTATGGCTACACCTTC
TRBV5-4	-	TRBJ2-2	-	15	CASSEDGKNTGELFF	TGTGCCAGCAGCGAGGACGGGAAAAACACCGGGGAGCTGTTTTTT
TRBV27	-	TRBJ1-6	few	15	CASSFAGTRDSPLHF	TGTGCCAGCAGTTTCGCCGGGACCCGGGATTCACCCCTCCACTTT
TRBV7-2	-	TRBJ2-2	-	15	CASSPSGRNTGELFF	TGTGCCAGCAGCCCCAGCGGGCGGAACACCGGGGAGCTGTTTTTT
TRBV14	-	TRBJ2-1	-	14	CASSQQLANNEQFF	TGTGCCAGCAGCCAACAACTAGCTAACAATGAGCAGTTCTTC
TRBV12-3/TRBV12-4	-	TRBJ1-5	-	13	CASSFSNNQPQHF	TGTGCCAGCAGTTTCTCGAACAATCAGCCCCAGCATTTT
TRBV5-6	-	TRBJ1-5	-	14	CASSYGTGNQPQHF	TGTGCCAGCAGTTATGGGACGGGCAATCAGCCCCAGCATTTT
TRBV19	-	TRBJ2-1	-	11	CASSTNWQQFF	TGTGCCAGTAGTACAAACTGGCAGCAGTTCTTC
TRBV3-1/TRBV3-2	TRBD1	TRBJ1-1	few	15	CASSLLDRVGTEAFF	TGTGCCAGCAGCCTCCTGGACAGGGTAGGCACTGAAGCTTTCTTT
TRBV7-9	-	TRBJ1-3	-	15	CASSQTAGSGNTIYF	TGTGCCAGCAGCCAAACAGCCGGCTCTGGAAACACCATATATTTT
TRBV20-1	-	TRBJ1-1	-	10	CSASKPEAFF	TGCAGTGCTAGTAAGCCTGAAGCTTTCTTT
TRBV28	TRBD1	TRBJ2-7	-	14	CASSPQGAPYEQYF	TGTGCCAGCAGTCCTCAGGGGGCGCCCTACGAGCAGTACTTC
TRBV30	-	TRBJ2-2	-	15	CAWSRGRTITGELFF	TGTGCCTGGAGCCGTGGGAGGACAATCACCGGGGAGCTGTTTTTT
TRBV4-3	-	TRBJ1-1	-	14	CASSQDSRNTEAFF	TGCGCCAGCAGCCAAGATTCTAGGAACACTGAAGCTTTCTTT
TRBV6-6	TRBD1	TRBJ2-6	-	17	CASSRGTGNSGANVLTF	TGTGCCAGCAGTCGAGGGACAGGTAACTCTGGGGCCAACGTCCTGACTTTC
TRBV27	-	TRBJ2-1	-	12	CASSFAGVEQFF	TGTGCCAGCAGTTTCGCGGGCGTTGAGCAGTTCTTC
TRBV28	TRBD1	TRBJ1-2	-	12	CASRSTDRTYTF	TGTGCCAGCAGGTCCACGGACAGGACTTACACCTTC
TRBV7-6	TRBD1	TRBJ2-1	-	17	CASSFSGGLSLHNEQFF	TGTGCCAGCAGCTTCTCAGGGGGCCTATCTTTACACAATGAGCAGTTCTTC
TRBV3-1/TRBV3-2	-	TRBJ1-1	once	15	CASSPLHRGDTEAFF	TGTGCCAGCAGCCCTCTTCATAGGGGGGACACTGAAGCTTTCTTT
TRBV27	-	TRBJ1-3	-	14	CASSPTYSGNTIYF	TGTGCCAGCAGTCCTACCTACTCTGGAAACACCATATATTTT
TRBV19	TRBD1	TRBJ2-1	-	14	CASSGQGIYNEQFF	TGTGCCAGTAGTGGACAGGGAATCTACAATGAGCAGTTCTTC
TRBV23-1	TRBD1	TRBJ2-5	-	16	CASSTITGQEQETQYF	TGCGCCAGCAGTACCATCACCGGACAGGAACAAGAGACCCAGTACTTC
TRBV6-5	-	TRBJ2-7	-	15	CASSPPRGNPYEQYF	TGTGCCAGCAGCCCCCCTCGGGGCAACCCCTACGAGCAGTACTTC
TRBV19	-	TRBJ1-1	-	14	CASSLGRDVTEAFF	TGTGCCAGTAGTTTGGGCAGGGATGTAACTGAAGCTTTCTTT
TRBV6-6	TRBD1	TRBJ2-7	-	15	CASLKGQGYSYEQYF	TGTGCCAGCTTAAAGGGACAGGGGTACTCCTACGAGCAGTACTTC
TRBV7-2	-	TRBJ2-5	once	15	CASSLAGRGQETQYF	TGTGCCAGCAGCTTAGCGGGGCGGGGCCAAGAGACCCAGTACTTC
TRBV7-2	-	TRBJ1-2	-	16	CASSLSYGDMEGGYTF	TGTGCCAGCAGCTTATCGTATGGGGACATGGAAGGTGGCTACACCTTC
TRBV19	TRBD2	TRBJ2-2	-	16	CASSPLAGGATGELFF	TGTGCCAGTAGTCCTCTAGCGGGGGGTGCCACCGGGGAGCTGTTTTTT
TRBV28	-	TRBJ2-1	-	13	CASSFRLNNEQFF	TGTGCCAGCAGTTTCAGACTTAACAATGAGCAGTTCTTC
TRBV28	-	TRBJ1-1	-	16	CASSLITGTFRAEAFF	TGTGCCAGCAGTTTAATAACAGGGACTTTTCGGGCTGAAGCTTTCTTT
TRBV5-1	-	TRBJ1-1	-	14	CASSLGHVNTEAFF	TGCGCCAGCAGCCTAGGACACGTGAACACTGAAGCTTTCTTT
TRBV19	-	TRBJ1-2	-	12	CASRGPNYGYTF	TGTGCCAGTAGAGGCCCTAACTATGGCTACACCTTC
TRBV6-5	TRBD1	TRBJ1-1	-	15	CASTPSGAGGTEAFF	TGTGCCAGCACCCCGAGCGGGGCAGGGGGCACTGAAGCTTTCTTT
TRBV18	TRBD1	TRBJ2-3	-	15	CASSPTGGLADTQYF	TGTGCCAGCTCACCGACAGGGGGCCTTGCAGATACGCAGTATTTT
TRBV12-3/TRBV12-4	-	TRBJ1-5	-	12	CASSLGPQPQHF	TGTGCCAGCAGTTTAGGACCTCAGCCCCAGCATTTT
TRBV5-6	-	TRBJ1-2	-	13	CASSLPQPGLSTF	TGTGCCAGCAGCCTGCCCCAACCGGGCCTCAGCACCTTC
TRBV20-1	-	TRBJ1-5	-	15	CSASESTFSNQPQHF	TGCAGTGCTAGTGAATCGACATTTAGCAATCAGCCCCAGCATTTT
TRBV19	-	TRBJ2-1	-	12	CASSILNREQFF	TGTGCCAGTAGCATTTTAAACAGAGAGCAGTTCTTC
TRBV11-3	TRBD1	TRBJ1-5	-	16	CASSYGQGRADQPQHF	TGTGCCAGCAGCTACGGACAGGGGAGGGCTGATCAGCCCCAGCATTTT
TRBV7-2	-	TRBJ1-1	-	13	CASKRRRNTEAFF	TGTGCCAGCAAAAGACGGAGGAACACTGAAGCTTTCTTT
TRBV5-8	-	TRBJ2-5	-	15	CASSSERRRMETQYF	TGTGCCAGCAGCTCCGAGCGGCGGAGGATGGAGACCCAGTACTTC
TRBV5-4	TRBD2	TRBJ2-1	-	13	CASSLRTSPEQFF	TGTGCCAGCAGCCTGAGGACTAGCCCTGAGCAGTTCTTC
TRBV2	-	TRBJ2-3	-	14	CASSSSTGTLTQYF	TGTGCCAGCAGTTCTTCAACAGGGACGCTTACGCAGTATTTT
TRBV7-2	-	TRBJ1-3	few	15	CASSLLGGRGNTIYF	TGTGCCAGCAGCTTACTCGGGGGCCGTGGAAACACCATATATTTT
TRBV18	TRBD1	TRBJ2-7	-	15	CASSPGQGSSYEQYF	TGTGCCAGCTCACCGGGACAGGGGAGCTCCTACGAGCAGTACTTC
TRBV6-5	TRBD1	TRBJ2-2	-	15	CASSYRGRSTGELFF	TGTGCCAGCAGTTACAGGGGGCGAAGCACCGGGGAGCTGTTTTTT
TRBV3-1/TRBV3-2	-	TRBJ1-1	-	13	CASSQGVLTEAFF	TGTGCCAGCAGCCAAGGGGTTTTAACTGAAGCTTTCTTT